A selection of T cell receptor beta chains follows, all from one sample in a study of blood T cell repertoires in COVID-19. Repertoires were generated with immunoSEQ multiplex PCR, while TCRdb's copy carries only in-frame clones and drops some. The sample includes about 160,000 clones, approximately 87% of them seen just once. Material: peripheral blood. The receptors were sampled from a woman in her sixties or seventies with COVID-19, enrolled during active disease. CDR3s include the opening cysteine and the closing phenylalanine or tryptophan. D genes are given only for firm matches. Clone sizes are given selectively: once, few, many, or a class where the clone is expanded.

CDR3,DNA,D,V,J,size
CASSSRSYGYTF,TGCGCCAGCAGCTCGAGAAGCTATGGCTACACCTTC,NA,TRBV5-1,TRBJ1-2,NA
CASSEPGAEEQYF,TGTGCCAGCAGTGAGCCAGGGGCGGAAGAGCAGTACTTC,NA,TRBV6-1,TRBJ2-7,NA
CASSLWEQPQHF,TGTGCCAGCAGCCTTTGGGAGCAGCCCCAGCATTTT,NA,TRBV28,TRBJ1-5,NA
CASSMGQGATDTEAFF,TGCGCCAGCAGTATGGGACAGGGGGCTACGGACACTGAAGCTTTCTTT,TRBD1,TRBV10-1,TRBJ1-1,once
CASSPGGQVWGSPLHF,TGTGCCAGCAGCCCAGGAGGACAGGTTTGGGGTTCACCCCTCCACTTT,TRBD1,TRBV9,TRBJ1-6,few
CASSQYGDSPLHF,TGTGCCAGCAGCCAATACGGGGATTCACCCCTCCACTTT,NA,TRBV3-1/TRBV3-2,TRBJ1-6,few
CASSESGRGPTDTQYF,TGTGCCAGCAGTGAAAGCGGGCGGGGGCCCACAGATACGCAGTATTTT,NA,TRBV6-1,TRBJ2-3,NA
CAISEPGSYGYTF,TGTGCCATCAGTGAACCAGGCTCCTATGGCTACACCTTC,NA,TRBV10-3,TRBJ1-2,once
CASSRHRLAGGPATGELFF,TGTGCCAGCAGCCGACATCGACTAGCGGGGGGACCCGCTACCGGGGAGCTGTTTTTT,TRBD2,TRBV3-1/TRBV3-2,TRBJ2-2,NA
CASSPDYGGAHEQYF,TGTGCCAGCAGTCCTGATTACGGGGGGGCCCACGAGCAGTACTTC,TRBD2,TRBV5-6,TRBJ2-7,NA
CASRPRQVGEQYF,TGTGCCAGCAGACCCCGACAGGTAGGCGAGCAGTACTTC,NA,TRBV12-3/TRBV12-4,TRBJ2-7,NA
CASTRQGPNTEAFF,TGTGCCAGTACCCGACAGGGCCCGAACACTGAAGCTTTCTTT,TRBD1,TRBV19,TRBJ1-1,NA
CAISESKTVQGGNTIYF,TGTGCCATCAGTGAGTCCAAGACAGTCCAGGGTGGAAACACCATATATTTT,NA,TRBV10-3,TRBJ1-3,NA
CASSPSGGQETQYF,TGTGCCAGCTCACCGTCGGGGGGCCAAGAGACCCAGTACTTC,TRBD2,TRBV18,TRBJ2-5,NA
CASSYGPGVDGYTF,TGTGCCAGCAGCTACGGACCAGGGGTCGATGGCTACACCTTC,NA,TRBV3-1/TRBV3-2,TRBJ1-2,NA
CASSTGQASAEAFF,TGTGCCAGCAGTACGGGACAGGCTAGCGCTGAAGCTTTCTTT,TRBD1,TRBV28,TRBJ1-1,NA
CASSALAAASYNEQFF,TGTGCCAGCAGCGCACTAGCGGCAGCATCCTACAATGAGCAGTTCTTC,TRBD2,TRBV5-8,TRBJ2-1,NA
CASSIRGGSYNEQFF,TGTGCCAGCAGTATCCGGGGGGGCTCCTACAATGAGCAGTTCTTC,TRBD2,TRBV6-5,TRBJ2-1,NA
CASSDMGGLTRGTSGNTIYF,TGTGCCAGCAGTGATATGGGAGGGTTGACACGGGGGACGTCTGGAAACACCATATATTTT,NA,TRBV6-1,TRBJ1-3,NA
CAWSGGLAGKNEQFF,TGTGCCTGGAGCGGGGGACTAGCGGGGAAGAATGAGCAGTTCTTC,TRBD2,TRBV30,TRBJ2-1,NA
CSATGSDTQYF,TGCAGCGCAACAGGGTCCGATACGCAGTATTTT,NA,TRBV29-1,TRBJ2-3,NA
CASSPTGGSGNQPQHF,TGTGCCAGCAGTCCGACAGGGGGCTCTGGCAATCAGCCCCAGCATTTT,TRBD1,TRBV28,TRBJ1-5,NA
CASSLSRGNTIYF,TGTGCCAGCAGCTTAAGTCGGGGAAACACCATATATTTT,NA,TRBV7-3,TRBJ1-3,NA
CATTVRGRGYGYTF,TGTGCCACCACCGTCAGGGGGCGCGGCTATGGCTACACCTTC,TRBD1,TRBV15,TRBJ1-2,NA
CASSSTEALINEQFF,TGTGCCAGCAGCTCGACAGAAGCACTAATCAATGAGCAGTTCTTC,NA,TRBV7-9,TRBJ2-1,once
CASSAGQGNLGGYTF,TGTGCCAGCAGCGCAGGACAGGGGAACTTGGGGGGCTACACCTTC,TRBD1,TRBV9,TRBJ1-2,NA
CASSFGWTDQETQYF,TGTGCCAGCAGCTTTGGTTGGACAGACCAAGAGACCCAGTACTTC,NA,TRBV7-2,TRBJ2-5,NA
CASSEGAGGRGAFF,TGTGCCAGCAGTGAAGGGGCAGGGGGCCGGGGTGCTTTCTTT,TRBD1,TRBV2,TRBJ1-1,NA
CASSARGLPANTGELFF,TGTGCCAGCAGTGCCCGGGGACTCCCCGCGAACACCGGGGAGCTGTTTTTT,NA,TRBV6-1,TRBJ2-2,NA
CACAGGRSDTQYF,TGTGCCTGCGCAGGGGGCAGGTCAGATACGCAGTATTTT,TRBD1,TRBV19,TRBJ2-3,NA
CASSYFGQGLNYGYTF,TGTGCCAGCAGTTACTTTGGGCAGGGACTTAACTATGGCTACACCTTC,NA,TRBV6-5,TRBJ1-2,NA
CASSWTGLGNEKLFF,TGTGCCAGCAGCTGGACAGGGTTGGGGAATGAAAAACTGTTTTTT,TRBD1,TRBV3-1/TRBV3-2,TRBJ1-4,NA
CASSFGRGNTEAFF,TGTGCCAGCAGCTTCGGGCGGGGGAACACTGAAGCTTTCTTT,NA,TRBV7-3,TRBJ1-1,NA
CASSGQMNTEAFF,TGTGCCAGCAGTGGGCAGATGAACACTGAAGCTTTCTTT,NA,TRBV2,TRBJ1-1,NA
CASSYGGFLTDTQYF,TGTGCCAGCAGTTACGGCGGGTTCCTCACAGATACGCAGTATTTT,NA,TRBV6-5,TRBJ2-3,NA
CASSMNGANYGYTF,TGTGCCAGTAGTATGAACGGAGCTAACTATGGCTACACCTTC,NA,TRBV19,TRBJ1-2,NA
CASSQELAGAGSYEQYF,TGCGCCAGCAGCCAAGAACTAGCGGGGGCGGGCTCCTACGAGCAGTACTTC,TRBD2,TRBV4-1,TRBJ2-7,NA
CASRGRGQVSSYNSPLHF,TGTGCCAGCAGGGGACGGGGACAGGTTAGCTCCTATAATTCACCCCTCCACTTT,TRBD1,TRBV2,TRBJ1-6,NA
CAWSVLGQALGEQFF,TGTGCCTGGAGTGTACTGGGACAGGCCCTTGGTGAGCAGTTCTTC,TRBD1,TRBV30,TRBJ2-1,NA
CASSVRGSGNTIYF,TGTGCCAGCAGTGTAAGGGGATCTGGAAACACCATATATTTT,NA,TRBV2,TRBJ1-3,NA
CASSSAGTSGETQYF,TGCGCCAGCAGCTCCGCCGGGACTAGCGGGGAGACCCAGTACTTC,TRBD2,TRBV5-1,TRBJ2-5,NA
CASSPGQGVNEQFF,TGCGCCAGCAGCCCGGGACAGGGAGTCAATGAGCAGTTCTTC,TRBD1,TRBV5-1,TRBJ2-1,few
CASLHRESGYTF,TGTGCCAGCTTACACAGGGAATCAGGCTACACCTTC,NA,TRBV18,TRBJ1-2,few
CASSPAVGGAYQETQYF,TGTGCCAGCAGCCCGGCGGTAGGAGGGGCGTACCAAGAGACCCAGTACTTC,NA,TRBV5-5,TRBJ2-5,NA
CASSEQGNTIYF,TGCGCCAGCAGTGAGCAGGGAAACACCATATATTTT,NA,TRBV10-2,TRBJ1-3,NA
CATSLRSFEQYF,TGTGCAACCTCATTGCGGTCCTTCGAGCAGTACTTC,NA,TRBV28,TRBJ2-7,medium-sized
CASSQKGQGEQETQYF,TGTGCCAGCAGCCAAAAGGGACAGGGTGAGCAAGAGACCCAGTACTTC,TRBD1,TRBV3-1/TRBV3-2,TRBJ2-5,NA
CASSGRTSGNPDEQYF,TGCGCCAGCAGCGGGCGGACTAGCGGAAATCCAGACGAGCAGTACTTC,TRBD2,TRBV5-1,TRBJ2-7,few
CASSLLTRTGTTQYF,TGTGCCAGCAGCTTACTAACTAGGACAGGCACTACGCAGTATTTT,TRBD1,TRBV7-9,TRBJ2-3,NA
CASSFGARGAEKLFF,TGTGCCAGCAGTTTCGGGGCCAGGGGGGCTGAAAAACTGTTTTTT,TRBD1,TRBV28,TRBJ1-4,NA